This T cell receptor (beta chain) was recovered during a study of T cell changes during pregnancy in multiple sclerosis (dated by TCRdb to about 2019). Turning to the overall study: The study examined how the T cell repertoire changed over the course of pregnancy in women with multiple sclerosis.

Library preparation was by the immunoSEQ multiplex PCR assay. This immuneACCESS table, as held by TCRdb, lists in-frame sequences with V and J called but not all clones. Of the missing ones, under half trace to an unresolved V gene in checked studies; the others have no known cause. The sample profile shows about 12,000 clones; 86% of them were found once. Roughly 14% of the sample belongs to the ten largest clones. In the case of this clone: No cognate antigen has been identified for it. No much larger clone exists at a distance of one base, and base qualities are not known.

This receptor was obtained from a female donor in good health, enrolled as a control in a pregnancy study. The specimen comprised CD8+ T cells from peripheral blood mononuclear cells, sampled in the second trimester of pregnancy.

The CDR3 region reads CASSLDRGYEQYF. The nucleotides read TGTGCCAGCAGCCTGGACCGAGGGTACGAGCAGTACTTC. The rearranged chain carries TRBV5-8 and TRBJ2-7; a tentative D match to TRBD2 spans 5 bases. V was cut back by 4 bases and J by 4 bases, leaving a gap of 12 bases between them. CDR3 length: 13 amino acids, cysteine to phenylalanine. Kept here is only the CDR3 DNA, which spans 39 bases and is read in frame from base 1. Taken from the germline V gene, the CDR1 and CDR2 loops are SGHTS and YDEGEE.